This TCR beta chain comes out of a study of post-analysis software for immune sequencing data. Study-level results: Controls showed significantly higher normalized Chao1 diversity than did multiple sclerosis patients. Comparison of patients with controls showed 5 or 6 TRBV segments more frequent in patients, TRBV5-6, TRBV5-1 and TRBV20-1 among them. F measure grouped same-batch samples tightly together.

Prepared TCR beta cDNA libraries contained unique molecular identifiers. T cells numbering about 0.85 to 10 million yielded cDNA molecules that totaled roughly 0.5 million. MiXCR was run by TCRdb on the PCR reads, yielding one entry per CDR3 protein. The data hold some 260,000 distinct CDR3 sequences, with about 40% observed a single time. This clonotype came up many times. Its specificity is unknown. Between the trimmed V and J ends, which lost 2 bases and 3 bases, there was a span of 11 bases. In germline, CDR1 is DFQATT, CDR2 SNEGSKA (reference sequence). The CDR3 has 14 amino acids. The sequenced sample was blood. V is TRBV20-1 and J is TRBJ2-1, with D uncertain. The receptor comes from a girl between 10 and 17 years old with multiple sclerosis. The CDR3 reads CSARSQRLYNEQFF. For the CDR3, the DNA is TGCAGTGCTAGATCACAGAGACTCTACAATGAGCAGTTCTTC.